The source of this T cell receptor beta chain is a study of blood T cell repertoires in COVID-19. Study at large: In each case, the material was cDNA or gDNA derived from T cells, B-cell-depleted T cells, or PBMCs.

TCRdb's table, derived via immunoSEQ multiplex PCR, lists solely in-frame clones and lacks some. The data show about 110,000 clones, approximately 80% seen once. The J segment lost 3 bases and the V segment lost 10 bases, leaving 13 bases of the junction unmatched. The CDR3 contains 15 residues. Per germline, CDR1 ENHRY and CDR2 SYGVKD. Sequences were obtained from peripheral blood. The source of this sequence is a woman of 80 years or more with active or convalescent COVID-19. The V call is TRBV10-3, the J call TRBJ2-3; the match to TRBD2 covers 7 bases. In nucleotides, the CDR3 is TGTGCCACCTACGGGGTACCCGGGAGGACAGATACGCAGTATTTT. Protein sequence: CATYGVPGRTDTQYF.